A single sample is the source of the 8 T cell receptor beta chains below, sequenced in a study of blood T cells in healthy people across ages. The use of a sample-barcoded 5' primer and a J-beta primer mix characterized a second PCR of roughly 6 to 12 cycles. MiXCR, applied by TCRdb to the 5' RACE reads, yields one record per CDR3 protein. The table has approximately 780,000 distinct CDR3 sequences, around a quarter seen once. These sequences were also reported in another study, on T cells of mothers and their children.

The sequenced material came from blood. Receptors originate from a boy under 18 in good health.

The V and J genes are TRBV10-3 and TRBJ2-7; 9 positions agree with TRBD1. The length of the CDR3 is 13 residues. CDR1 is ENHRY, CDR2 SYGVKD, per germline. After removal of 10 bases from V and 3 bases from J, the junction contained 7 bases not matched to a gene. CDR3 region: CATTGTGSYEQYF. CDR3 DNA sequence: TGTGCCACCACCGGGACAGGGAGCTACGAGCAGTACTTC.

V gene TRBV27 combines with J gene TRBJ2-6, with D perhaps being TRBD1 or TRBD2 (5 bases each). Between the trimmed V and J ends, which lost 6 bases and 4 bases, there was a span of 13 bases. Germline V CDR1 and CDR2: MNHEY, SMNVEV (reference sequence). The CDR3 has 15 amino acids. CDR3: CASRPSGSGANVLTF. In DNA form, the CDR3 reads TGTGCCAGCAGACCCTCAGGGAGCGGGGCCAACGTCCTGACTTTC.

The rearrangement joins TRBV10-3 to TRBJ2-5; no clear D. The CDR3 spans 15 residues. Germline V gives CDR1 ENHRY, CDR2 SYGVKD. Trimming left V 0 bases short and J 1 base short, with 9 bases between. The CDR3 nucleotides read TGTGCCATCAGTGAGTCAAATCGCCCCCAAGAGACCCAGTACTTC. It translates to CAISESNRPQETQYF.

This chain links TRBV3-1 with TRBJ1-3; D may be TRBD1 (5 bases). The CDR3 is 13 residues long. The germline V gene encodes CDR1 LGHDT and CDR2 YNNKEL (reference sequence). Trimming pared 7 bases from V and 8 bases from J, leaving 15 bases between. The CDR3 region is CASNGQGRDTIYF. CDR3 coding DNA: TGTGCCAGCAACGGGCAGGGTCGGGACACCATATATTTT.

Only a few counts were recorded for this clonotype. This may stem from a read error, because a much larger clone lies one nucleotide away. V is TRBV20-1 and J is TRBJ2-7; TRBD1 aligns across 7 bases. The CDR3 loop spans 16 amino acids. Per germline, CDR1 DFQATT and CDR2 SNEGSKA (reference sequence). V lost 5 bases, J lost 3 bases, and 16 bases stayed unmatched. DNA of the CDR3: TGCAGTGCTGGAGGCCGGACAAAGGGACAGTTCTACGAGCAGTACTTC. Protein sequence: CSAGGRTKGQFYEQYF.

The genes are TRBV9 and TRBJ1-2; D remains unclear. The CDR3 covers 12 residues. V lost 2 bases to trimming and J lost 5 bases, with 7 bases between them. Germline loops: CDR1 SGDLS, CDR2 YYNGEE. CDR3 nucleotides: TGTGCCAGCAGCGTGGGTGGTTATGGCTACACCTTC. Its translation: CASSVGGYGYTF.

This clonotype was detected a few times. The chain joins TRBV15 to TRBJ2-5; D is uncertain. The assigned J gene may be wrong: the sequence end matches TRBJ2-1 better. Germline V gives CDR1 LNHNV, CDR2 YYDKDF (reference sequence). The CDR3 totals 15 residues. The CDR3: CATSREALLVDEQFF. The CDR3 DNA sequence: TGTGCCACCAGCAGAGAGGCCCTCTTAGTCGATGAGCAGTTCTTC.

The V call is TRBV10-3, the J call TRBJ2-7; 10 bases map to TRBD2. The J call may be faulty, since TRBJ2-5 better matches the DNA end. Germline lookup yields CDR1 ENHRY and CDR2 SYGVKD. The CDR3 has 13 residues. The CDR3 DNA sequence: TGTGCCACCACTAGCGGGGTTGGGGAGACCCAGTACTTC. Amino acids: CATTSGVGETQYF.